This T cell receptor (beta chain) was observed in a study of blood T cell repertoires in COVID-19. Overall study: Researchers got acute and convalescent COVID-19 samples from the United States, Italy and Spain. T cells, B-cell-depleted T cells, or PBMCs provided the cDNA or gDNA that served as material.

The CDR3 covers 17 residues. V gave up 3 bases and J gave up 2 bases, with 19 bases separating them. Looked up from germline, CDR1 is MDHEN and CDR2 is SYDVKM. Methods used by the authors: Scientists estimated how many nucleated cells there were by amplifying reference gene primers. Data came from immunoSEQ multiplex PCR; TCRdb stores just in-frame clones and leaves some out. That table furnishes V, J and clone size, whereas the DNA furnished D and trimming. The repertoire consists of about 180,000 clones, with around 85% occurring once and the leading ten covering over 7.5%. This TCR was sampled from a man between 50 and 59 years old with active or convalescent COVID-19. Sequenced material: peripheral blood. The chain couples TRBV28 to TRBJ1-2; D not resolved. The DNA for the CDR3 is TGTGCCAGCAGTTTTTTTTCCACAGCAAAGGAAAACTATGGCTACACCTTC. This codes for CASSFFSTAKENYGYTF.